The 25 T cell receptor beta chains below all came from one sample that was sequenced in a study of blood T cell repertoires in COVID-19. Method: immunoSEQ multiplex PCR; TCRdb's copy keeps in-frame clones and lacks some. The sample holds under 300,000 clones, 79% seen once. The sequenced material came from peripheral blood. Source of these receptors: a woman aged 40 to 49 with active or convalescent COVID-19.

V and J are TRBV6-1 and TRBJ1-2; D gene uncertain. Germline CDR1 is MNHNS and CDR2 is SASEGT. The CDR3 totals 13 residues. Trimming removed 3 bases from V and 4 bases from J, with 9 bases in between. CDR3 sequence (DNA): TGTGCCAGCAGTGACATAGCGCCCTATGGCTACACCTTC. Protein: CASSDIAPYGYTF.

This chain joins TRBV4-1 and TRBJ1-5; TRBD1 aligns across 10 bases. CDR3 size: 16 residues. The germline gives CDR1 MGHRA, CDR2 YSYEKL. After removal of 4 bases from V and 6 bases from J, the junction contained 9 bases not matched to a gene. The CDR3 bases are TGCGCCAGCAGCCCTTTGGGACAGGGGAGTTTTCAGCCCCAGCATTTT. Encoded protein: CASSPLGQGSFQPQHF.

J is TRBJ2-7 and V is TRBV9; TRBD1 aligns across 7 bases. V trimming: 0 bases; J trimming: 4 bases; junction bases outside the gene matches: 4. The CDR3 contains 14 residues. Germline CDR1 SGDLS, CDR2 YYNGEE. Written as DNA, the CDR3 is TGTGCCAGCAGCGTAGGGACAGGAGTATACGAGCAGTACTTC. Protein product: CASSVGTGVYEQYF. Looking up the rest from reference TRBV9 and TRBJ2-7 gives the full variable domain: DSGVTQTPKHLITATGQRVTLRCSPRSGDLSVYWYQQSLDQGLQFLIQYYNGEERAKGNILERFSAQQFPDLHSELNLSSLELGDSALYFCASSVGTGVYEQYFGPGTRLTVT.

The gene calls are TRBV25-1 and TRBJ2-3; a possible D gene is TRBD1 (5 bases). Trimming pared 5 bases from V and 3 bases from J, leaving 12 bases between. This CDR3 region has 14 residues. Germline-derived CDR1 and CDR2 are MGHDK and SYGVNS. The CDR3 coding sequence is TGTGCCAGCAGTTTGACAGTTGGGACAGATACGCAGTATTTT. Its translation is CASSLTVGTDTQYF.

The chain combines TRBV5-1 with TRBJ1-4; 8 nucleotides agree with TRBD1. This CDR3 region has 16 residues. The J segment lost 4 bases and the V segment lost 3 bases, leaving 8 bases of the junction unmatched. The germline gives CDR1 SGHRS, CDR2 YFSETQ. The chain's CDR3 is CASSSGQADLNEKLFF. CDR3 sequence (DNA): TGCGCCAGCAGCTCGGGACAGGCAGATCTTAATGAAAAACTGTTTTTT.

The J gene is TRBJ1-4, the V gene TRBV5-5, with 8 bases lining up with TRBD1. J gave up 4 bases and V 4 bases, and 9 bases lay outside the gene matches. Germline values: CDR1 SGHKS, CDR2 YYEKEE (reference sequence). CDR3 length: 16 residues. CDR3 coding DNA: TGTGCCAGCAGCACCCGGACAGGGACCAGTAATGAAAAACTGTTTTTT. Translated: CASSTRTGTSNEKLFF.

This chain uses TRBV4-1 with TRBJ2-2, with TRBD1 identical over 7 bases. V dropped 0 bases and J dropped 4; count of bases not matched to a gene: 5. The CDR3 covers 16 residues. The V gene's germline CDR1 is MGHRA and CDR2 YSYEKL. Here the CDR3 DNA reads TGCGCCAGCAGCCAAGAAGACAGGGTGCCCACCGGGGAGCTGTTTTTT. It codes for CASSQEDRVPTGELFF.

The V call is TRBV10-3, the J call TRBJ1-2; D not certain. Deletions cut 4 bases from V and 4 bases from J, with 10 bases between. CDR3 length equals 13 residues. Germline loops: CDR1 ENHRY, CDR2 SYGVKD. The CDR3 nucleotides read TGTGCCATCAGTGTAGACTCTTCCTATGGCTACACCTTC. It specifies CAISVDSSYGYTF.

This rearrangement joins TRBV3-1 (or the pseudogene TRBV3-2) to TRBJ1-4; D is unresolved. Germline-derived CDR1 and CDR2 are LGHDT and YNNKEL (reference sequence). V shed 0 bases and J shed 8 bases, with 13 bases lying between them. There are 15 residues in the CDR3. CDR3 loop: CASSQERHRGEKLFF. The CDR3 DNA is TGTGCCAGCAGCCAAGAGCGACACCGTGGGGAAAAACTGTTTTTT.

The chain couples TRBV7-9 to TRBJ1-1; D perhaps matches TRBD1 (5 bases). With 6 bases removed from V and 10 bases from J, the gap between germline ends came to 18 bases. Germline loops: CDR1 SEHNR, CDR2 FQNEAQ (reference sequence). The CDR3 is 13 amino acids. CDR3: CASSPPSQGGAFF. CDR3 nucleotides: TGTGCCAGCAGTCCCCCTTCCCAGGGAGGAGCTTTCTTT.

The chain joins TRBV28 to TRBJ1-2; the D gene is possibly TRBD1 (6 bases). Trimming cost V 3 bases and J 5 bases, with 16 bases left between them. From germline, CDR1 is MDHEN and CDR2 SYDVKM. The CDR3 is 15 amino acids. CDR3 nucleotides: TGTGCCAGCAGTTTGGGGGACATAGGCAATTATGGCTACACCTTC. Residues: CASSLGDIGNYGYTF.

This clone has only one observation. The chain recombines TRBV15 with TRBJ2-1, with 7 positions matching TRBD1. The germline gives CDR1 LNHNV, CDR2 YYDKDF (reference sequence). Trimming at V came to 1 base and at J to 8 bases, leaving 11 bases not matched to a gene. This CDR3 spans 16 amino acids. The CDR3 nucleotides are TGTGCCACCAGCAGAGCCGGAGAGGGGGCGGTCTATGAGCAGTTCTTC. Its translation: CATSRAGEGAVYEQFF.

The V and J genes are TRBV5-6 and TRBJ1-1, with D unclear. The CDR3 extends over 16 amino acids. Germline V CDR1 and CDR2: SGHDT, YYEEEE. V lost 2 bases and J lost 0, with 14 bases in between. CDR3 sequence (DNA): TGTGCCAGCAGCTTATTACCGAGGATCATGAACACTGAAGCTTTCTTT. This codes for CASSLLPRIMNTEAFF.

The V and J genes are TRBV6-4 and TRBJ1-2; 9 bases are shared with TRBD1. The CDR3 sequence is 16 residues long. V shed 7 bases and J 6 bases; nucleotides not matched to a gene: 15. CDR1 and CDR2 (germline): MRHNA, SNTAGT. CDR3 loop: CASTHPTTGGEDGYTF. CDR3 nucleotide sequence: TGTGCCAGCACCCATCCGACCACAGGGGGCGAGGATGGCTACACCTTC.

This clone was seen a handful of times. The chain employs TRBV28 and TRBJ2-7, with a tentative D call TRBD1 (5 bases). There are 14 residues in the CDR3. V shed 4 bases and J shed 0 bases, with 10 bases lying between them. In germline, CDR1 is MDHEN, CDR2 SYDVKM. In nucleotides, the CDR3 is TGTGCCAGCAGTTGGGCGACAGCCTCCTACGAGCAGTACTTC. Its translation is CASSWATASYEQYF.

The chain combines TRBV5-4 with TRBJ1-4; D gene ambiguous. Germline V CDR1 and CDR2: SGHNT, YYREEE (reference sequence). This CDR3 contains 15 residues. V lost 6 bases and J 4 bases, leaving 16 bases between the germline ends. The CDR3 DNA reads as TGTGCCAGCACACGTACGGGCCGGGGTAATGAAAAACTGTTTTTT. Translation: CASTRTGRGNEKLFF.

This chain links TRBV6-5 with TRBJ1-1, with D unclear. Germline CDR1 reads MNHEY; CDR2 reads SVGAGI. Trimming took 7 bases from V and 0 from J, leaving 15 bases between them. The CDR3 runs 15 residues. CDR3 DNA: TGTGCCAGCACCCCAAGTGGAGGGATGAACACTGAAGCTTTCTTT. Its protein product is CASTPSGGMNTEAFF.

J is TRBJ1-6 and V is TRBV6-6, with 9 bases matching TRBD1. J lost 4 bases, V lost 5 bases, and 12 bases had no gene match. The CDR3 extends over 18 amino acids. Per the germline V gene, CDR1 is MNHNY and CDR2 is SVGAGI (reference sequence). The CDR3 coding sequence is TGTGCCAGCAGTCGTCAGGGCCGCGGGACAGGGTATAATTCACCCCTCCACTTT. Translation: CASSRQGRGTGYNSPLHF.

The CDR3 protein is CASRLEISGNTIYF. Here the CDR3 DNA reads TGTGCCAGCAGATTAGAGATCTCTGGAAACACCATATATTTT. The chain joins TRBV28 to TRBJ1-3; unclear D gene. The CDR3 spans 14 residues. Trimming pared 6 bases from V and 0 bases from J, leaving 9 bases between. The V gene's germline CDR1 is MDHEN and CDR2 SYDVKM.

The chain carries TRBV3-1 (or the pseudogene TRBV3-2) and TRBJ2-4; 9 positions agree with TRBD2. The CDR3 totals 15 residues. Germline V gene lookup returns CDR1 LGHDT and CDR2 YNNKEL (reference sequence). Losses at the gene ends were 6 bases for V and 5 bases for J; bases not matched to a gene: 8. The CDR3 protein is CASRNELAGENIQYF. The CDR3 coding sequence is TGTGCCAGCAGAAACGAATTAGCGGGGGAAAACATTCAGTACTTC.

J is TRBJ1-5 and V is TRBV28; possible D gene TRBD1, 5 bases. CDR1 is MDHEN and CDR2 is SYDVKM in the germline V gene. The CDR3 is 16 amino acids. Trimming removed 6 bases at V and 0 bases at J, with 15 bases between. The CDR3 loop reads CASSLQGTYSNQPQHF. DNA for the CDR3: TGTGCCAGCAGCTTACAAGGGACTTATAGCAATCAGCCCCAGCATTTT.

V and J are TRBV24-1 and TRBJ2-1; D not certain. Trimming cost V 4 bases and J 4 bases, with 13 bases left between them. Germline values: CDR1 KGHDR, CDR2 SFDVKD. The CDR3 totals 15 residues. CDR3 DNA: TGTGCCACCAGTGACCCCCGTGACGGGTACAATGAGCAGTTCTTC. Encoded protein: CATSDPRDGYNEQFF.

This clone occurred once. The CDR3 spells CASSLDLGYGYTF. CDR3 bases: TGCGCCAGCAGCTTGGACCTAGGCTATGGCTACACCTTC. The rearrangement uses TRBV5-1 and TRBJ1-2, with D unclear. The CDR3 length is 13 residues. Germline V gene sequence: CDR1 SGHRS, CDR2 YFSETQ. Between the trimmed V and J ends, which lost 0 bases and 4 bases, there was a span of 7 bases.

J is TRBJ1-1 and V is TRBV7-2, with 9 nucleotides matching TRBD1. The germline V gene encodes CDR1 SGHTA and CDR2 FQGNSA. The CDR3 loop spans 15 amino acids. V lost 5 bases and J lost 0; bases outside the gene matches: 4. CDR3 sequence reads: CASSTWTGVNTEAFF. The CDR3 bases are TGTGCCAGCAGCACTTGGACAGGGGTGAACACTGAAGCTTTCTTT.

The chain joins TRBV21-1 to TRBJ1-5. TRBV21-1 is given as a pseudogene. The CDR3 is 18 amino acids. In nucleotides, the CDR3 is TGTGCCAGCAGCATTCTTACAGAAAGGAGGGCTATGCATCAGCCCCAGCATTTT. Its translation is CASSILTERRAMHQPQHF.